One T cell receptor (beta chain) is described in this entry. This clone's antigen is unknown. No clone much larger than this one lies a single base away; base qualities are absent. This entry belongs to a study of cytomegalovirus exposure and HLA in healthy donors (dated by TCRdb to about 2017). General notes on the study: The 650 to 750 repertoires of the first cohort and the roughly 120 validation repertoires were produced on the same platform, according to a later analysis. The aim of the study was to test whether cataloging public T cell receptors could identify signatures of past pathogen exposure. Besides the first cohort of 666 subjects, a separate validation cohort made up of over 95 different subjects was used. To predict cytomegalovirus infection status, the study combined high-throughput TCR immunosequencing, statistical association of individual TCRs with disease status, and machine learning.

The paper as a whole reports these results and caveats: Subsequent analysis determined that TCRs grouped into clusters in the first cohort also showed a tendency toward co-occurrence across the roughly 110 validation repertoires, and approximately 93% of cluster scores exceeded 0. The study gave a list of over 150 TCR beta chains associated with cytomegalovirus. The authors suggested that the approach could potentially be generalized to other disease states and immunological phenotypes. In both the original and validation cohorts, the classifier was reported to diagnose cytomegalovirus status with high specificity and sensitivity. The validation cohort had no HLA typing available for a later analysis, so co-occurrence within that cohort was assessed over all 110 or so repertoires. Across donors, most TCR sequences were observed very rarely, whereas some public TCRs were present in many individuals. A few of the identified cytomegalovirus-associated TCR beta chains were confirmed in vitro to be specific for cytomegalovirus antigens.

The donors belonged to the validation cohort of about 120 subjects, which was separate from the approximately 700-subject first cohort. The library was produced with the immunoSEQ multiplex PCR assay. Concerning the study's data processing: To diagnose cytomegalovirus status from the catalog of TCR beta chain sequences, a statistical classification framework was built. TCRdb obtained this table from immuneACCESS and retained in-frame rearrangements with V and J assigned. These tables miss some clones; where compared with another copy, unresolved V genes account for less than half of the shortfall, and the remainder is unexplained. V, J and clone size are those of that table, while D and trimming were read from the DNA. Here the sample has a few hundred thousand clones; roughly 87% occur a single time. In total, the top ten clones hold approximately 12% of the sample. The clonotype originates from a man aged 18 to 30 in good health and CMV-seropositive. The source material was PBMCs.

The encoded CDR3 is CASSEIVGEGGNTIYF. The bases read TGTGCCAGCAGTGAAATAGTAGGGGAGGGTGGAAACACCATATATTTT. Recombination connected TRBV2 to TRBJ1-3; matching of 5 bases hints at TRBD1 as the D gene. A distance of 14 bases separates the germline ends of V and J, which lose 2 bases and 3 bases respectively. Measured from the cysteine to the phenylalanine, the CDR3 is 16 residues long. Only the CDR3 portion is preserved as DNA: 48 bases, with reading frame beginning at the first base. The germline V gene supplies CDR1 SNHLY and CDR2 FYNNEI.